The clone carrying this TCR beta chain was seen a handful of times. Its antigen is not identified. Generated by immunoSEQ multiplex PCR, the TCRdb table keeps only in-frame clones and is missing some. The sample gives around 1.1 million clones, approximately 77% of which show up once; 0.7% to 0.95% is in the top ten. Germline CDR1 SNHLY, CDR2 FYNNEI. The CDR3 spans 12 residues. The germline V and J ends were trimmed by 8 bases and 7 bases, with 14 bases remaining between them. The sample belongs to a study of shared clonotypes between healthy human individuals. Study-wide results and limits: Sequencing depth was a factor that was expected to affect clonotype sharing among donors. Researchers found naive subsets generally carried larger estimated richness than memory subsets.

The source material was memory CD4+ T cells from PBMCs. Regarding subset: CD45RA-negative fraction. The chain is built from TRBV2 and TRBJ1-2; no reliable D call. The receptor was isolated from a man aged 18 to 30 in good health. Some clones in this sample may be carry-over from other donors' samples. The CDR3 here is CASRRALGGYTF. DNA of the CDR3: TGTGCCAGCCGCCGCGCCCTAGGTGGCTACACCTTC. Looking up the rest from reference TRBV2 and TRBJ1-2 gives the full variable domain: EPEVTQTPSHQVTQMGQEVILRCVPISNHLYFYWYRQILGQKVEFLVSFYNNEISEKSEIFDDQFSVERPDGSNFTLKIRSTKLEDSAMYFCASRRALGGYTFGSGTRLTVV.